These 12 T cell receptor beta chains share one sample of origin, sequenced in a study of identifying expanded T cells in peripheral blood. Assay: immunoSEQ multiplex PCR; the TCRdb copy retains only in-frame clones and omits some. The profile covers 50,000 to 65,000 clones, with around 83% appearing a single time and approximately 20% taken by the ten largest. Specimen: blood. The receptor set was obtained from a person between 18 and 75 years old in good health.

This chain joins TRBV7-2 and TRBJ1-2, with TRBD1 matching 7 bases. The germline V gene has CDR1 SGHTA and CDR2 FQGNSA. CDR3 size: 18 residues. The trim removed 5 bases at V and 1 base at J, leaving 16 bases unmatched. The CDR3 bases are TGTGCCAGCAGCCCCCAGACAGGGATTAGCTCGGTTAACTATGGCTACACCTTC. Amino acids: CASSPQTGISSVNYGYTF.

The CDR3 DNA sequence: TGTGCCAGCAGCTTTGGGGGGGGAGGAAACACCATATATTTT. Amino acids: CASSFGGGGNTIYF. The chain joins TRBV7-2 to TRBJ1-3, with D perhaps matching TRBD1 (5 bases). Trimming took 3 bases from V and 4 from J, leaving 10 bases between them. The CDR3 consists of 14 residues. CDR1 is SGHTA, CDR2 FQGNSA, per germline. The variable domain in full, completed from reference TRBV7-2 and TRBJ1-3, reads GAGVSQSPSNKVTEKGKDVELRCDPISGHTALYWYRQSLGQGLEFLIYFQGNSAPDKSGLPSDRFSAERTGGSVSTLTIQRTQQEDSAVYLCASSFGGGGNTIYFGEGSWLTVV.

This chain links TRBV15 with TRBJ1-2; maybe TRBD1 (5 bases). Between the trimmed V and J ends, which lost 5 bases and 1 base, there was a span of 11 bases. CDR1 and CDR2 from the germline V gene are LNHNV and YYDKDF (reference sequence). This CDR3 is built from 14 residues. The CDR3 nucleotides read TGTGCCACCAGCCGAGCTGGGGGTAACTATGGCTACACCTTC. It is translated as CATSRAGGNYGYTF.

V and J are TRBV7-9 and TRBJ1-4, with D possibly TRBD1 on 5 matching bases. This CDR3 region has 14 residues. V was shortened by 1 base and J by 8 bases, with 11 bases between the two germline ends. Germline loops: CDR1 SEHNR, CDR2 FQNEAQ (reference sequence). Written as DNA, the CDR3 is TGTGCCAGCAGCTTAGAAGGGGCCGGCGAAAAACTGTTTTTT. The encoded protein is CASSLEGAGEKLFF.

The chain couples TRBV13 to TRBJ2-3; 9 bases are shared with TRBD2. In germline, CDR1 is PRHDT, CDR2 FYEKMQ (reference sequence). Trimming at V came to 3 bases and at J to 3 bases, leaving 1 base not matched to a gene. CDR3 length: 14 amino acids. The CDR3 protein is CASSLTSGTDTQYF. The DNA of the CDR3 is TGTGCCAGCAGCTTGACTAGCGGTACAGATACGCAGTATTTT.

CDR3 DNA: TGTGCCAGCAGCTCCGTTTCCTACGAGCAGTACTTC. The encoded protein is CASSSVSYEQYF. This chain uses TRBV7-9 with TRBJ2-7; D not certain. Trimming shortened V by 4 bases and J by 1 base, and 5 bases separated the two germline ends. CDR1 and CDR2 (germline): SEHNR, FQNEAQ (reference sequence). The CDR3 contains 12 residues. The full variable domain, its missing parts supplied by reference TRBV7-9 and TRBJ2-7, is DTGVSQNPRHKITKRGQNVTFRCDPISEHNRLYWYRQTLGQGPEFLTYFQNEAQLEKSRLLSDRFSAERPKGSFSTLEIQRTEQGDSAMYLCASSSVSYEQYFGPGTRLTVT.

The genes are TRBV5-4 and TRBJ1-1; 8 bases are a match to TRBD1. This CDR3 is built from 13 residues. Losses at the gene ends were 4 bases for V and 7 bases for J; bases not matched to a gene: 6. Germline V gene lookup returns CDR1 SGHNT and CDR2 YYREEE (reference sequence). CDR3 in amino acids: CASSHGQGREAFF. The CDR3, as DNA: TGTGCCAGCAGCCACGGACAGGGCCGTGAAGCTTTCTTT.

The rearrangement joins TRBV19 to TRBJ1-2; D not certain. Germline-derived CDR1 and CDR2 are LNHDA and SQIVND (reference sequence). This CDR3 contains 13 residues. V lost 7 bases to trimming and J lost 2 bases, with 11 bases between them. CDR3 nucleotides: TGTGCCAGTAACCGGGAGGGAAACTATGGCTACACCTTC. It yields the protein CASNREGNYGYTF.

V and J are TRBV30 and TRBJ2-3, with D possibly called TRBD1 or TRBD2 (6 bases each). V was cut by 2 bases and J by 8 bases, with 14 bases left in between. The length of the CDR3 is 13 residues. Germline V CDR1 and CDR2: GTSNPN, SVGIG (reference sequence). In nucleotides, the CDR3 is TGTGCCTGGAGTCCCGTTCCGGGGGCTACGCAGTATTTT. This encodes CAWSPVPGATQYF.

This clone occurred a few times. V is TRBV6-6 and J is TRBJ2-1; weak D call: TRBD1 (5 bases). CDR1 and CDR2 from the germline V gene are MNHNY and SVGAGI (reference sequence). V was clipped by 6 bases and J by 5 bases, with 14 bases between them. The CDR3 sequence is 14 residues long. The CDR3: CASRTSGLNNEQFF. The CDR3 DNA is TGTGCCAGCAGGACTTCAGGGTTGAACAATGAGCAGTTCTTC.

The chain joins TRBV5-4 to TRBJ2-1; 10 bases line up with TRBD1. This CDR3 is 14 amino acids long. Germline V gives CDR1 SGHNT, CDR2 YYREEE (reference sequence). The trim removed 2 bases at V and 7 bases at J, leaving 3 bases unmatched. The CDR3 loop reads CASSFRDRGNEQFF. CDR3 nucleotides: TGTGCCAGCAGCTTCCGGGACAGGGGTAATGAGCAGTTCTTC.

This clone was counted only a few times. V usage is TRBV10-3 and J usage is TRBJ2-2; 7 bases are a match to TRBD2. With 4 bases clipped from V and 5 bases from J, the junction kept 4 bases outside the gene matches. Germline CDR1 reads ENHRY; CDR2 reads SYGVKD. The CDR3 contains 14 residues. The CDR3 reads CAISAGGGTGELFF. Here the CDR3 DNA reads TGTGCCATCAGTGCCGGGGGAGGGACCGGGGAGCTGTTTTTT.